The entry below describes one T cell receptor beta chain. Its specificity is not known. Primers: 60 Vbeta forward and 13 Jbeta reverse. Repertoires were generated with immunoSEQ multiplex PCR, while TCRdb's copy carries only in-frame clones and drops some. This sample has 150,000 to 200,000 clones, with approximately 78% found just once. The sample originates from a study of cytomegalovirus exposure and HLA in healthy donors. General study points: Analysis performed later found over 15,000 TCR beta sequences associated with HLA alleles at 0.05 false discovery rate. The number of N-insertions in an Asian-associated ancestry cluster was reportedly below the approximately 600-donor mean in a later analysis. Donors were assumed by presence/absence analyses to have roughly uniform sequencing depth.

This clonotype was sampled from a male donor in good health and CMV-seronegative. The source material was PBMCs.

The CDR3 region has the DNA TGTGCCAGCAGCTTAGGCGTCACAGATACGCAGTATTTT. It yields the protein CASSLGVTDTQYF. This chain joins TRBV11-1 and TRBJ2-3; D is ambiguous. V gave up 1 base and J gave up 2 bases, with 4 bases separating them. Per the germline V gene, CDR1 is SGHAT and CDR2 is FQDESV (reference sequence). This CDR3 contains 13 residues.